Below, one T cell receptor beta chain is given with its context. Its antigen is not identified. MiXCR, applied by TCRdb to the reads, yields one record per CDR3 protein. Of some 400,000 distinct CDR3 sequences listed, roughly 30% were seen once; the top ten hold approximately 14%. This entry is derived from a study of T cell repertoires in cytomegalovirus infection. Study at large: A matching HLA type, together with CMV infection, was signaled by public TCR beta signatures.

Looked up from germline, CDR1 is LNHDA and CDR2 is SQIVND (reference sequence). Losses at the gene ends were 6 bases for V and 4 bases for J; bases not matched to a gene: 6. The CDR3 is made up of 15 amino acids. Whole-study results and caveats: The study found HLA-C-restricted CMV-specific TCR beta clonotypes dominating the ex vivo response. Public TCR beta family frequency separated CMV-and-HLA carriers, including in an independent cohort.

The TCR was taken from a human donor in good health (CMV status not recorded). Some clones in this sample may be carry-over from other donors' samples. Sequences were obtained from PBMCs. The chain joins TRBV19 to TRBJ2-1, with 10 bases fitting TRBD2. CDR3 sequence: CASSRGLAEYNEQFF. The CDR3 DNA reads TGTGCCAGTAGCCGCGGACTAGCGGAGTACAATGAGCAGTTCTTC.